This TCR beta chain appears in the sequencing data of a study of shared clonotypes between healthy human individuals. Across the whole study: Three CD4 naive, three CD4 memory, two CD8 naive and one CD8 memory plate were used per donor.

Assay used: immunoSEQ multiplex PCR; TCRdb lists only in-frame clones, some missing. Altogether 550,000 to 800,000 clones are present, roughly 70% being singletons, with the ten largest covering 1.5% to 2%. There are 15 residues in the CDR3. Trimming shortened V by 0 bases and J by 3 bases, and 13 bases separated the two germline ends. Germline CDR1 SGHRS, CDR2 YFSETQ. The chain couples TRBV5-1 to TRBJ2-7, with D unresolved. This receptor was obtained from a woman aged 30 to 39 in good health. Sequencing used memory CD4+ T cells sorted from blood. The subset here: CD45RA-negative fraction. DNA for the CDR3: TGCGCCAGCAGCTTGGATGCCGTGGCAGACTACGAGCAGTACTTC. It specifies CASSLDAVADYEQYF.